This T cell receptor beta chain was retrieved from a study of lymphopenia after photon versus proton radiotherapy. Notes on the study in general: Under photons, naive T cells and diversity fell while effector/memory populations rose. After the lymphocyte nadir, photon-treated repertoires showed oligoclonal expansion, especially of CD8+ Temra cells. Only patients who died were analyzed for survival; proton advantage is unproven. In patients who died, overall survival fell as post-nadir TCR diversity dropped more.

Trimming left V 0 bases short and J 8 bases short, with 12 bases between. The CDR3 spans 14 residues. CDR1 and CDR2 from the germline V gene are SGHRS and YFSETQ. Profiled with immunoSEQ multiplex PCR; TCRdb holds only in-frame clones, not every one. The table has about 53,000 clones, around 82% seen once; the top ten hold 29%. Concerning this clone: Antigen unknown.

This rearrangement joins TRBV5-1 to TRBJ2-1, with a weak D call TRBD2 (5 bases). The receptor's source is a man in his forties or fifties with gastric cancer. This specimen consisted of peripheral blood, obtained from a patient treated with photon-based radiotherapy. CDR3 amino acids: CASSLGLALDEQFF. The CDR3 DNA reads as TGCGCCAGCAGCTTGGGGCTAGCTCTCGATGAGCAGTTCTTC.